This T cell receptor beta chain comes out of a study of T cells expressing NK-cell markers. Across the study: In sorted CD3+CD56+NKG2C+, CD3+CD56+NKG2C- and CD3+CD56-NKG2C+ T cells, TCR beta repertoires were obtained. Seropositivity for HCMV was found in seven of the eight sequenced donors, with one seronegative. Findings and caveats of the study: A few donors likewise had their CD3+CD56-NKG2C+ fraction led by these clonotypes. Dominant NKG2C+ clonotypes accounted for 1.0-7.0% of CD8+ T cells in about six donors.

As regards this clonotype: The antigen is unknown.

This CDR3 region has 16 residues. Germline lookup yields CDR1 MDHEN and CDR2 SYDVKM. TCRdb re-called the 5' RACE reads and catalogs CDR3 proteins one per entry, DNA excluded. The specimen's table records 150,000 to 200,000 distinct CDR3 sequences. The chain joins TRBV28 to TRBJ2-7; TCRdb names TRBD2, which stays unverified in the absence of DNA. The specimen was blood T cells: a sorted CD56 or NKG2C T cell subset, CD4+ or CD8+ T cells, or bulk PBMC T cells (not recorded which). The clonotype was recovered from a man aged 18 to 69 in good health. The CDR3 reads CASSLPMGPGGYEQYF. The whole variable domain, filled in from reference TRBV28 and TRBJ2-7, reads DVKVTQSSRYLVKRTGEKVFLECVQDMDHENMFWYRQDPGLGLRLIYFSYDVKMKEKGDIPEGYSVSREKKERFSLILESASTNQTSMYLCASSLPMGPGGYEQYFGPGTRLTVT.